The 5 T cell receptor beta chains below come from one sample, sequenced in a study of early T cells in non-severe SARS-CoV-2 infection. TCRdb used MiXCR to reprocess the 5' RACE reads, holding one entry per CDR3 protein. The sample yields tens of thousands of distinct CDR3 sequences, around 15% seen once. The specimen comprised whole blood, sampled at baseline. These receptors came from an adult who was a healthcare worker with PCR-confirmed SARS-CoV-2 infection or an uninfected control (not recorded which).

This chain uses TRBV28 with TRBJ2-7, with no clear D. This CDR3 contains 12 residues. V lost 4 bases and J 7 bases, leaving 11 bases between the germline ends. Germline-derived CDR1 and CDR2 are MDHEN and SYDVKM. The CDR3 loop is CASSSSIGEQYF. CDR3 nucleotide sequence: TGTGCCAGCAGTTCGTCAATTGGGGAGCAGTACTTC.

This clonotype appeared many times. V gene TRBV7-9 combines with J gene TRBJ2-3; 13 bases are shared with TRBD2. J gave up 2 bases and V 4 bases, and 9 bases lay outside the gene matches. Germline V gene sequence: CDR1 SEHNR, CDR2 FQNEAQ (reference sequence). This CDR3 is 18 amino acids long. The CDR3 nucleotides are TGTGCCAGCAGCTCATGGACTAGCGGGAGTATCTCCACAGATACGCAGTATTTT. Encoded protein: CASSSWTSGSISTDTQYF.

This clonotype was counted many times. The chain carries TRBV7-8 and TRBJ2-7; tentative D call: TRBD2 (6 bases). CDR1 SGHVS and CDR2 FQNEAQ come from the germline V gene. Trimming stripped 5 bases from V and 6 bases from J, with 14 bases between. This CDR3 has 13 amino acids. CDR3 coding DNA: TGTGCCAGCAGCACCCAGCGGGTCGGCGAGCAGTACTTC. It translates to CASSTQRVGEQYF.

This clonotype was counted between two and nine times. This chain links TRBV20-1 with TRBJ1-1, with D unresolved. CDR3 length equals 15 residues. Trimming shortened V by 6 bases and J by 6 bases, and 23 bases separated the two germline ends. Germline CDR1 DFQATT, CDR2 SNEGSKA (reference sequence). CDR3 bases: TGCAGTGCCCCCAAAAGCGGAAATCGGTACGCTGAAGCTTTCTTT. Its protein is CSAPKSGNRYAEAFF.

This clonotype was recorded at least ten times. The chain carries TRBV6-2 or TRBV6-3 and TRBJ2-1; TRBD2 is a possible D gene (6 bases). This CDR3 is built from 16 residues. The germline CDR1 and CDR2 sequences are MNHEY and SVGEGT. Trimming pared 0 bases from V and 6 bases from J, leaving 15 bases between. As DNA, the CDR3 is TGTGCCAGCAGTTACTCAGCTAGCGAAAAAGGCAATGAGCAGTTCTTC. Translated: CASSYSASEKGNEQFF.